The T cell receptor (beta chain) described here comes from a study of blood T cell repertoires in COVID-19. On the study more broadly: Sites in the United States, Italy and Spain provided acute and convalescent COVID-19 samples. Nucleic acid was either cDNA or gDNA, and it came from T cells, B-cell-depleted T cells, or PBMCs.

V was clipped by 0 bases and J by 2 bases; unmatched bases: 4. The CDR3 contains 16 residues. Germline CDR1 LNHNV, CDR2 YYDKDF (reference sequence). This clone was counted a single time. Authors' processing steps: It was from reference gene primer amplification that nucleated cell counts were estimated. Generated by immunoSEQ multiplex PCR, the TCRdb table keeps only in-frame clones and is missing some. The D gene and trimming were derived from the DNA, and the V and J assignments and clone size from that table. The sample holds roughly 230,000 clones, 85% to 90% seen once. Patients from Seattle were sampled longitudinally, starting during active infection.

The sequenced material came from peripheral blood. This chain connects TRBV15 to TRBJ1-1, with TRBD1 matching over 9 bases. This clonotype was sampled from a woman aged 60-70 years with COVID-19, enrolled during active disease. In nucleotides, the CDR3 is TGTGCCACCAGCAGAGATTACAGGGGGCTCAACACTGAAGCTTTCTTT. Translated: CATSRDYRGLNTEAFF. The entire variable domain, with the rest obtained from reference TRBV15 and TRBJ1-1, is as follows: DAMVIQNPRYQVTQFGKPVTLSCSQTLNHNVMYWYQQKSSQAPKLLFHYYDKDFNNEADTPDNFQSRRPNTSFCFLDIRSPGLGDTAMYLCATSRDYRGLNTEAFFGQGTRLTVV.